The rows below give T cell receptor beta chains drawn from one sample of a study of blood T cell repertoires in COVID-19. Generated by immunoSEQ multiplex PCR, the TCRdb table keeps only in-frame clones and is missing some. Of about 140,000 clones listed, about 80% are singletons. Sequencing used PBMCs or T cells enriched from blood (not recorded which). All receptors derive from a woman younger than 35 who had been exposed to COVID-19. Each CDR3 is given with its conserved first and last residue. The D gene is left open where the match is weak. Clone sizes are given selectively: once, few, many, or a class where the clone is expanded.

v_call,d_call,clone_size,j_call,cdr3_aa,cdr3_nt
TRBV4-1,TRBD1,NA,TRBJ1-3,CASSLGQGAAGGNTIYF,TGCGCCAGCAGCCTGGGACAGGGGGCGGCAGGTGGAAACACCATATATTTT
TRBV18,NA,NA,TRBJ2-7,CASSSNLAREEQYF,TGTGCCAGCTCATCAAACCTAGCCCGGGAAGAGCAGTACTTC
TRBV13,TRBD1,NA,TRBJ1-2,CASSTWDSSGYTF,TGTGCCAGCAGCACCTGGGACAGCTCGGGCTACACCTTC
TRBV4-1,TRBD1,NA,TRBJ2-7,CASRAFGTGTYEQYF,TGCGCCAGCAGGGCGTTCGGGACAGGGACCTACGAGCAGTACTTC
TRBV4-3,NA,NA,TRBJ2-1,CASSQEAGDTSDEQFF,TGCGCCAGCAGCCAAGAGGCAGGGGACACATCGGATGAGCAGTTCTTC
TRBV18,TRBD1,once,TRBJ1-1,CASSRDRRNTEAFF,TGTGCCAGCTCGAGGGACAGGCGGAACACTGAAGCTTTCTTT
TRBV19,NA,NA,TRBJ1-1,CASSIDGHTEAFF,TGTGCCAGTAGTATAGATGGGCACACTGAAGCTTTCTTT
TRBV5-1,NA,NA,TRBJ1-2,CASSLEGDGYTF,TGCGCCAGCAGCTTGGAGGGGGACGGCTACACCTTC
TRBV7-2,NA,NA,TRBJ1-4,CASSLMQGSSEKLFF,TGTGCCAGCAGCTTAATGCAGGGTTCTAGTGAAAAACTGTTTTTT
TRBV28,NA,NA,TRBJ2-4,CASSSGDLAKNIQYF,TGTGCCAGCAGTTCGGGGGATCTAGCCAAAAACATTCAGTACTTC
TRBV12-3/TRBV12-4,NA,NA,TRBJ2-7,CASSSTYSNEQYF,TGTGCCAGCAGTTCTACTTATTCCAACGAGCAGTACTTC
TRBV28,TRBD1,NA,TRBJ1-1,CASSGEDRANTEAFF,TGTGCCAGCAGCGGGGAGGACAGGGCTAACACTGAAGCTTTCTTT
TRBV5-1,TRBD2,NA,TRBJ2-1,CASSFTSGRKNEQFF,TGCGCCAGCAGCTTTACTAGCGGGAGGAAAAATGAGCAGTTCTTC
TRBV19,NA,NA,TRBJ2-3,CASSIIPGDTQYF,TGTGCCAGTAGTATAATCCCAGGGGATACGCAGTATTTT
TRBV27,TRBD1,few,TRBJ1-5,CASSLSGGQGGQPQHF,TGTGCCAGCAGTTTAAGTGGGGGACAGGGAGGTCAGCCCCAGCATTTT
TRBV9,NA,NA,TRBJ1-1,CASSGRGTEAFF,TGTGCCAGCAGCGGCAGGGGCACTGAAGCTTTCTTT
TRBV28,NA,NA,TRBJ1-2,CASRHEKRQAPADSYTF,TGTGCCAGCAGACACGAAAAACGACAGGCCCCGGCTGATAGCTACACCTTC
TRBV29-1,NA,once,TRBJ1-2,CSVDQRGGYGYTF,TGCAGCGTTGACCAGCGGGGCGGGTATGGCTACACCTTC
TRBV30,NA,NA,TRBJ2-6,CAWTIQGSGANVLTF,TGTGCCTGGACCATACAGGGATCCGGGGCCAACGTCCTGACTTTC
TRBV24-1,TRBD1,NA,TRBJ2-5,CATSDWGQGQETQYF,TGTGCCACCAGTGACTGGGGACAGGGCCAAGAGACCCAGTACTTC
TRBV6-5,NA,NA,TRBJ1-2,CASSYSLSKNYGYTF,TGTGCCAGCAGTTACTCGTTAAGCAAGAACTATGGCTACACCTTC
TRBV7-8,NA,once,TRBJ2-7,CASSLGGRYEQYF,TGTGCCAGCAGCTTAGGGGGGCGGTACGAGCAGTACTTC